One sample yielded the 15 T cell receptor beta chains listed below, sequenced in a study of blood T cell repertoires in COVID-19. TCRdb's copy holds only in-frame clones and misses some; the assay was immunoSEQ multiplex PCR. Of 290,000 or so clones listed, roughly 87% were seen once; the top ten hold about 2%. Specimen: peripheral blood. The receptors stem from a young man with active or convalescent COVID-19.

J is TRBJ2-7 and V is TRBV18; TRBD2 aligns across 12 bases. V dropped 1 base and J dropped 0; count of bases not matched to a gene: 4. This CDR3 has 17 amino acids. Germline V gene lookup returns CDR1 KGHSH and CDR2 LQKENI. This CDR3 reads CASSPRLAGASSYEQYF. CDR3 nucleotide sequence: TGTGCCAGCTCACCACGACTAGCGGGAGCTTCCTCCTACGAGCAGTACTTC.

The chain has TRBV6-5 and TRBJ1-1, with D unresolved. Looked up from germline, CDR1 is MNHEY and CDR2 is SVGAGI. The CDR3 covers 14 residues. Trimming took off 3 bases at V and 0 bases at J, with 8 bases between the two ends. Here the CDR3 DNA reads TGTGCCAGCAGTTATGGCAGTTTGAACACTGAAGCTTTCTTT. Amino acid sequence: CASSYGSLNTEAFF.

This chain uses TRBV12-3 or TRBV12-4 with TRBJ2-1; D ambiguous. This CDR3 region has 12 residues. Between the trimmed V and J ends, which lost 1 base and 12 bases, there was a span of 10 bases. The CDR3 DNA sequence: TGTGCCAGCAGTTTAGTGACTCTTGTGCAGTTCTTC. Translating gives CASSLVTLVQFF.

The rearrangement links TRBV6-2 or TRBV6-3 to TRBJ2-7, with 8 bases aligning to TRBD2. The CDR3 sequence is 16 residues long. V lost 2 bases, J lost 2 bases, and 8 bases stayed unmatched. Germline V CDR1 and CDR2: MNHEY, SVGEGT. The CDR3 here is CASSYPSGGLPYEQYF. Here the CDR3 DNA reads TGTGCCAGCAGTTACCCAAGCGGGGGCCTCCCCTACGAGCAGTACTTC.

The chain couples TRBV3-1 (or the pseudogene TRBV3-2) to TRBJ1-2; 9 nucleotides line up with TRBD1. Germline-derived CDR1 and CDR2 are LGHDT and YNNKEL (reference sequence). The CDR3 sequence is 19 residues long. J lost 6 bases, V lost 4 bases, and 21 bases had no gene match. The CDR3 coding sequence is TGTGCCAGCAGCCCGACCGCAGGTGGGCTCGGACAGGGGATTGATGGCTACACCTTC. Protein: CASSPTAGGLGQGIDGYTF.

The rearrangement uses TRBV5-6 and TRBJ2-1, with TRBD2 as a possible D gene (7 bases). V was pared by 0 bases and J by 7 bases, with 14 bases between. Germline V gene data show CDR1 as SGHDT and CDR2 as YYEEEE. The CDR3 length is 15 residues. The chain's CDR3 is CASSLGGGPVNEQFF. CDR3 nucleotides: TGTGCCAGCAGCTTGGGGGGGGGCCCGGTTAATGAGCAGTTCTTC.

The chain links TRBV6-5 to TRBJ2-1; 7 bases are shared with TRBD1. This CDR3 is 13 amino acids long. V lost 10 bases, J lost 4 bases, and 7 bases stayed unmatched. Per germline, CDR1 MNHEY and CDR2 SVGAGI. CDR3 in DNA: TGTGCCACCGGGGACAGAGAGTACAATGAGCAGTTCTTC. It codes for CATGDREYNEQFF.

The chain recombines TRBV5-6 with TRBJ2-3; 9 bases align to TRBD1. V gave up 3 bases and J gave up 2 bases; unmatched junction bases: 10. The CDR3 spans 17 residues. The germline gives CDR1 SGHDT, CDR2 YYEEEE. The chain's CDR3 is CASSSRPGQGTTDTQYF. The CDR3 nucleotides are TGTGCCAGCAGCTCAAGGCCGGGACAGGGCACCACAGATACGCAGTATTTT.

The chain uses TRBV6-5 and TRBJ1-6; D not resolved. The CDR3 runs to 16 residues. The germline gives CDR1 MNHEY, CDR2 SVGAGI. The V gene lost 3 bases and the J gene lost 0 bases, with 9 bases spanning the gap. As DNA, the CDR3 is TGTGCCAGCAGTTATTGGCGGAGCTCCTATAATTCACCCCTCCACTTT. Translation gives CASSYWRSSYNSPLHF.

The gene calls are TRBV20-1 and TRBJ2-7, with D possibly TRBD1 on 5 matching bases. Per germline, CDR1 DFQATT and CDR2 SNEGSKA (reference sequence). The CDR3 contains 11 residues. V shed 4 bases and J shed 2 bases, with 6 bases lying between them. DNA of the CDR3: TGCAGTGCTACGACAGCCTACGAGCAGTACTTC. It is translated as CSATTAYEQYF.

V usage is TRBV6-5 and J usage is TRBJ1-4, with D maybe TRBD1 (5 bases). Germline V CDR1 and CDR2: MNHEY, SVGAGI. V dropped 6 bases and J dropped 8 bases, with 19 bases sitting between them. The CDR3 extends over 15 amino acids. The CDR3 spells CASRPGIGGREKLFF. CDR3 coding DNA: TGTGCCAGCAGGCCCGGAATCGGGGGAAGGGAAAAACTGTTTTTT.

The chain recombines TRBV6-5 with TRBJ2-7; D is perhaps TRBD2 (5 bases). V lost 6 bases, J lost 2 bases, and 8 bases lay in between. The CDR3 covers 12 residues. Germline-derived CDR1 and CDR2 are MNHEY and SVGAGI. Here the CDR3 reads CASRPGTYEQYF. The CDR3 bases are TGTGCCAGCAGGCCGGGGACCTACGAGCAGTACTTC.

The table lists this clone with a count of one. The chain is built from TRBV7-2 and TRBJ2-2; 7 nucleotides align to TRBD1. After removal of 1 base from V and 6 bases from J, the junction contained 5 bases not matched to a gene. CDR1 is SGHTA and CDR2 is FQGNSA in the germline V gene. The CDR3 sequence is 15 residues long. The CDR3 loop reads CASSLGQGKAGELFF. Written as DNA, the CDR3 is TGTGCCAGCAGCTTAGGACAGGGAAAGGCCGGGGAGCTGTTTTTT.

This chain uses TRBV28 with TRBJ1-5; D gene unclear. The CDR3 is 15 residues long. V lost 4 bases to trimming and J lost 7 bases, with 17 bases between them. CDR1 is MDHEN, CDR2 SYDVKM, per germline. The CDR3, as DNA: TGTGCCAGCAGTTCACAATCCTCCGGGAACCAGCCCCAGCATTTT. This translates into CASSSQSSGNQPQHF.

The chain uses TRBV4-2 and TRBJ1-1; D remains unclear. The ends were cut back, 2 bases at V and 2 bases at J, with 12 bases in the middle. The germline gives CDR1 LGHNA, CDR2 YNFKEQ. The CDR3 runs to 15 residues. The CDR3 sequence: CASSQSSRGNTEAFF. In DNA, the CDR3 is TGTGCCAGCAGCCAATCGAGTCGGGGAAACACTGAAGCTTTCTTT.